The entry that follows covers one TCR beta chain sequence. V lost 5 bases and J 6 bases, leaving 22 bases between the germline ends. This CDR3 region has 16 residues. The germline V gene encodes CDR1 GTSNPN and CDR2 SVGIG (reference sequence). This entry is derived from a study of blood T cell repertoires in COVID-19. Study summary: There were acute and convalescent COVID-19 samples, and they came from the United States, Italy and Spain.

The table came from immunoSEQ multiplex PCR; TCRdb's copy has only in-frame clones and leaves some out. The sample includes some 90,000 clones, 89% of them seen just once. Source material: peripheral blood. This TCR came from a man aged 50 or older with COVID-19, enrolled during active disease. The gene calls are TRBV30 and TRBJ2-2; weak D call: TRBD1 (6 bases). This CDR3 is CAWASWGQGLPGELFF. DNA of the CDR3: TGTGCCTGGGCGTCCTGGGGACAAGGCCTACCCGGGGAGCTGTTTTTT.